The 23 T cell receptor beta chains presented below share a single source sample, sequenced in a study of cytotoxic CD8 clonotypes in ibrutinib-treated CLL. Produced via immunoSEQ multiplex PCR; TCRdb's table is partial and in-frame only. The table records some 200,000 clones, about 75% of them present only once. This specimen consisted of PBMCs, obtained after 12 months of ibrutinib treatment. The receptors come from a human donor with chronic lymphocytic leukemia.

The chain joins TRBV5-4 to TRBJ1-2; 9 bases match TRBD1. There are 13 residues in the CDR3. The V gene's germline CDR1 is SGHNT and CDR2 YYREEE (reference sequence). Trimming cost V 4 bases and J 5 bases; bases outside gene matches: 3. The CDR3 spells CASSAGTGYGYTF. In DNA, the CDR3 is TGTGCCAGCAGCGCGGGGACAGGGTATGGCTACACCTTC.

The chain carries TRBV19 and TRBJ1-6; D gene ambiguous. Trimming pared 3 bases from V and 8 bases from J, leaving 8 bases between. The CDR3 runs to 13 residues. CDR1 is LNHDA and CDR2 is SQIVND in the germline V gene (reference sequence). The CDR3 coding sequence is TGTGCCAGTAGTATGGTTCAGGATTCACCCCTCCACTTT. It codes for CASSMVQDSPLHF.

This clone has a single count. The chain employs TRBV7-5 and TRBJ1-2; the table's D call, TRBD1, was not checked against the DNA. TRBV7-5 is reported as a pseudogene. The CDR3 consists of 12 residues. CDR3 residues: CVRSLRDNGYTF. The DNA of the CDR3 is TGTGTCAGAAGCTTAAGGGACAATGGCTACACCTTC.

This clone showed up just a few times. The genes are TRBV5-1 and TRBJ2-3; 7 nucleotides align to TRBD2. Germline V gives CDR1 SGHRS, CDR2 YFSETQ. The CDR3 runs to 16 residues. With V trimmed by 4 bases and J by 1 base, 9 bases remained unmatched. CDR3 residues: CASSGRGSGGTDTQYF. CDR3 DNA: TGCGCCAGCAGCGGACGGGGGAGCGGGGGCACAGATACGCAGTATTTT.

V usage is TRBV2 and J usage is TRBJ2-7, with a possible D match to TRBD1 (8 bases). The V and J ends lost 6 bases and 1 base respectively, with 22 bases between them. The CDR3 runs to 17 residues. CDR1 SNHLY and CDR2 FYNNEI come from the germline V gene. The CDR3 bases are TGTGCCAGCAGGAGGGACACAGGGGGGGTGTGGTCCTACGAGCAGTACTTC. Its protein product is CASRRDTGGVWSYEQYF.

The table lists this clone with a few counts. In DNA, the CDR3 is TGTGCCAGCAGCATGACCGGGGCCGAGCAGTACTTC. Its protein is CASSMTGAEQYF. The V gene is TRBV11-2, the J gene TRBJ2-7; D may correspond to TRBD1 or TRBD2 (5 bases each). V lost 5 bases and J 6 bases, leaving 11 bases between the germline ends. Germline V gene sequence: CDR1 SGHAT, CDR2 FQNNGV. The CDR3 is made up of 12 amino acids.

This chain connects TRBV6-6 to TRBJ2-7, with D maybe TRBD1 (6 bases). The CDR3 contains 14 residues. Trimming pared 0 bases from V and 3 bases from J, leaving 9 bases between. Germline assignment: CDR1 MNHNY and CDR2 SVGAGI (reference sequence). Written as DNA, the CDR3 is TGTGCCAGCAGTTACTCGGACAGAATCTACGAGCAGTACTTC. Amino acid sequence: CASSYSDRIYEQYF.

V and J are TRBV27 and TRBJ2-7, with 8 bases matching TRBD1. The trim removed 5 bases at V and 5 bases at J, leaving 5 bases unmatched. CDR1 and CDR2 from the germline V gene are MNHEY and SMNVEV (reference sequence). This CDR3 region has 13 residues. Written as DNA, the CDR3 is TGTGCCAGCAGTAACAGGGGGGTTAACGAGCAGTACTTC. As protein: CASSNRGVNEQYF.

The chain couples TRBV6-1 to TRBJ1-5; D call uncertain. The V gene lost 3 bases and the J gene lost 0 bases, with 6 bases spanning the gap. This CDR3 contains 14 residues. Germline CDR1 reads MNHNS; CDR2 reads SASEGT. CDR3 bases: TGTGCCAGCAGTGACATGGGTAGCAATCAGCCCCAGCATTTT. Protein product: CASSDMGSNQPQHF.

CDR3 amino acids: CASSARDRGGETQYF. The CDR3, as DNA: TGTGCCAGCAGCGCCCGGGACAGGGGGGGAGAGACCCAGTACTTC. The V and J genes are TRBV7-9 and TRBJ2-5, with 11 bases that match TRBD1. The V gene's germline CDR1 is SEHNR and CDR2 FQNEAQ (reference sequence). The trim removed 5 bases at V and 4 bases at J, leaving 6 bases unmatched. The length of the CDR3 is 15 residues.

The J gene is TRBJ1-2, the V gene TRBV7-3, with D possibly TRBD1 on 6 matching bases. Germline-derived CDR1 and CDR2 are SGHTA and FQGTGA. The V and J ends lost 2 bases and 6 bases respectively, with 10 bases between them. The CDR3 sequence is 13 residues long. The CDR3 protein is CASSLSRGDGYTF. The CDR3, as DNA: TGTGCCAGCAGCTTATCCAGGGGAGATGGCTACACCTTC.

Comments on this clone: The same CDR3 also results from other DNA sequences found in this sample. V and J are TRBV6-5 and TRBJ2-7, with D possibly being TRBD2 (5 bases). Trimming took off 0 bases at V and 3 bases at J, with 9 bases between the two ends. CDR1 is MNHEY and CDR2 is SVGAGI in the germline V gene. The CDR3 extends over 14 amino acids. CDR3 coding DNA: TGTGCCAGCAGTTACTCGGGGAGAGGCTACGAGCAGTACTTC. As protein: CASSYSGRGYEQYF.

As for this clone: This sample includes further DNA sequences coding for the same CDR3. This rearrangement joins TRBV12-5 to TRBJ2-7; D ambiguous. Trimming took 2 bases from V and 0 from J, leaving 2 bases between them. The germline CDR1 and CDR2 sequences are LGHNT and FRNRAP. This CDR3 comprises 12 residues. The CDR3 DNA reads as TGTGCTAGTGGTTTGAACTCCTACGAGCAGTACTTC. It yields the protein CASGLNSYEQYF.

CDR3 DNA: TGCGCCAGCGGGGAGGGACAGGCGACCTACGAGCAGTACTTC. Its protein product is CASGEGQATYEQYF. The V and J genes are TRBV5-1 and TRBJ2-7, with D possibly matching TRBD1 (8 bases). The CDR3 has 14 amino acids. CDR1 is SGHRS, CDR2 YFSETQ, per germline. With 7 bases removed from V and 2 bases from J, the gap between germline ends came to 16 bases.

J is TRBJ2-7 and V is TRBV27; 10 bases line up with TRBD2. The V and J ends lost 3 bases and 7 bases, in that order; junction bases with no gene match: 12. Germline V gene sequence: CDR1 MNHEY, CDR2 SMNVEV (reference sequence). The CDR3 extends over 16 amino acids. CDR3 in amino acids: CASSFSPLAGVREQYF. As DNA, the CDR3 is TGTGCCAGCAGTTTCTCGCCGCTAGCGGGAGTCCGAGAGCAGTACTTC.

The chain links TRBV5-6 to TRBJ1-6; D may be TRBD1 (5 bases). Germline V lookup: CDR1 SGHDT, CDR2 YYEEEE. Trimming left V 0 bases short and J 7 bases short, with 11 bases between. This CDR3 has 15 amino acids. The CDR3, as DNA: TGTGCCAGCAGCTTGGGGGGGAGAGGAAATTCACCCCTCCACTTT. Protein: CASSLGGRGNSPLHF.

J is TRBJ1-2 and V is TRBV5-1; 7 bases line up with TRBD1. Unmatched junction bases numbered 13, after V lost 0 bases and J lost 5 bases. The CDR3 sequence is 17 residues long. Germline CDR1 reads SGHRS; CDR2 reads YFSETQ. Here the CDR3 DNA reads TGCGCCAGCAGCTTGGAGGCCCTGGGACAGCCGGGGTATGGCTACACCTTC. It yields the protein CASSLEALGQPGYGYTF. Looking up the rest from reference TRBV5-1 and TRBJ1-2 gives the full variable domain: KAGVTQTPRYLIKTRGQQVTLSCSPISGHRSVSWYQQTPGQGLQFLFEYFSETQRNKGNFPGRFSGRQFSNSRSEMNVSTLELGDSALYLCASSLEALGQPGYGYTFGSGTRLTVV.

For the CDR3, the DNA is TGTGCCAGCAGTTTTGTCAGGAGTGAGCAGTTCTTC. Translating it yields CASSFVRSEQFF. The chain uses TRBV27 and TRBJ2-1; D not certain. V lost 3 bases and J 9 bases, leaving 9 bases between the germline ends. The CDR3 is 12 amino acids. The germline V gene encodes CDR1 MNHEY and CDR2 SMNVEV (reference sequence).

The chain recombines TRBV28 with TRBJ1-5, with D hard to call. The CDR3 extends over 15 amino acids. V was trimmed by 6 bases and J by 4 bases, leaving 16 bases between them. CDR1 and CDR2 from the germline V gene are MDHEN and SYDVKM. The CDR3 reads CASRPLGESNQPQHF. Here the CDR3 DNA reads TGTGCCAGCAGACCCCTAGGCGAGTCGAATCAGCCCCAGCATTTT.

V gene TRBV6-6 combines with J gene TRBJ2-2; D is uncertain. CDR3 length: 14 residues. Germline CDR1 MNHNY, CDR2 SVGAGI (reference sequence). V gave up 7 bases and J gave up 3 bases, with 12 bases separating them. CDR3: CASIDDTHTGELFF. CDR3 DNA: TGTGCCAGCATCGACGACACCCACACCGGGGAGCTGTTTTTT.

The chain joins TRBV30 to TRBJ1-1; 11 bases map to TRBD1. Trimming cost V 1 base and J 9 bases; bases outside gene matches: 7. Germline V gives CDR1 GTSNPN, CDR2 SVGIG (reference sequence). The CDR3 totals 14 residues. CDR3 sequence: CAWSAGQGAVKAFF. The CDR3 DNA follows: TGTGCCTGGAGTGCCGGACAGGGGGCGGTGAAAGCTTTCTTT.

This clone was picked up a small number of times. The chain joins TRBV4-3 to TRBJ2-3; possible D gene TRBD2, 5 bases. V gave up 5 bases and J gave up 5 bases, with 17 bases separating them. CDR1 is LGHNA, CDR2 YSLEER, per germline. The length of the CDR3 is 15 residues. This CDR3 is CASSSLGREVDTQYF. The CDR3 DNA reads TGCGCCAGCAGCTCCTTGGGGAGAGAGGTAGATACGCAGTATTTT.

The rearrangement links TRBV29-1 to TRBJ2-7; TRBD2 matches at 13 bases. Germline loops: CDR1 SQVTM, CDR2 ANQGSEA. V lost 7 bases and J lost 2; bases outside the gene matches: 14. The CDR3 has 17 residues. The CDR3 nucleotides read TGCAGCGCCTTACTTTGGACTAGCGGGAGAGGGACCTACGAGCAGTACTTC. This codes for CSALLWTSGRGTYEQYF.